This T cell receptor (beta chain) was captured by sequencing in a study of cytomegalovirus exposure and HLA in healthy donors. Study results and caveats: Specificity of three CMV-associated chains for CMV antigens was verified in vitro.

In regard to this clone: Antigen: not known.

PCR amplification relied on 60 Vbeta primers (plus 13 Jbeta primers). Data came from immunoSEQ multiplex PCR; TCRdb stores just in-frame clones and leaves some out. The sample lists 190,000 or so clones; 80% were seen once. The source is a boy aged 5-17 years in good health and CMV-seronegative. Sequenced input: PBMCs.

This CDR3 reads CASSPTGGNTEAFF. The CDR3 nucleotides read TGTGCCAGCAGTCCGACAGGGGGGAACACTGAAGCTTTCTTT. The genes are TRBV7-3 and TRBJ1-1, with 9 bases aligning to TRBD1. The CDR3 covers 14 residues. Trimming cost V 6 bases and J 1 base; bases outside gene matches: 3. Looked up from germline, CDR1 is SGHTA and CDR2 is FQGTGA.